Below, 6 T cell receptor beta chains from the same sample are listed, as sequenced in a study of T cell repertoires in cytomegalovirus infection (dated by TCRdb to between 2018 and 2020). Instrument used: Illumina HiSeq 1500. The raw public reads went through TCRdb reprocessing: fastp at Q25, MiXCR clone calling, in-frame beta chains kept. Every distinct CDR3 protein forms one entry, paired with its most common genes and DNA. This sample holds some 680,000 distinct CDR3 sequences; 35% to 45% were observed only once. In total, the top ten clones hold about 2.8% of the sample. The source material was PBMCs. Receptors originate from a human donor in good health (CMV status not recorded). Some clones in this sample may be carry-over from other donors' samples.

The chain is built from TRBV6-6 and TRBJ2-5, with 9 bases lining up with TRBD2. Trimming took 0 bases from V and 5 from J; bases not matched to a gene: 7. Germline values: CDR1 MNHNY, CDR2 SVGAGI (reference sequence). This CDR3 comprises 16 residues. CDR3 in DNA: TGTGCCAGCAGTTACTCCTTAGCGGGAGAGGGGGAGACCCAGTACTTC. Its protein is CASSYSLAGEGETQYF.

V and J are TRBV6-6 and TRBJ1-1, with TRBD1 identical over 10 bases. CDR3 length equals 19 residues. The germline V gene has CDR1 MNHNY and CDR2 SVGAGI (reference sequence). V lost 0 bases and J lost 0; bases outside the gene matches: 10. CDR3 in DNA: TGTGCCAGCAGTTACTCACCGGACAGGGGGGAACTAATGAACACTGAAGCTTTCTTT. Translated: CASSYSPDRGELMNTEAFF.

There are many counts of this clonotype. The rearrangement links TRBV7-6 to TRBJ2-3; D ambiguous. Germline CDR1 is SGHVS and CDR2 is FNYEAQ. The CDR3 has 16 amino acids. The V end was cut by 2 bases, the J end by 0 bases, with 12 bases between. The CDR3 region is CASSLYGRTSTDTQYF. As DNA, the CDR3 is TGTGCCAGCAGCTTATATGGCCGAACTAGCACAGATACGCAGTATTTT.

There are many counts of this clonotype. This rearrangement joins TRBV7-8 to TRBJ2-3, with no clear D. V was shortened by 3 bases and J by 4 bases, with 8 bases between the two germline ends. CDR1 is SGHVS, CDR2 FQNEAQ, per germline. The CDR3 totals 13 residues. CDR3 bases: TGTGCCAGCAGCTTTACGAAAGCAGATACGCAGTATTTT. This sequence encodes CASSFTKADTQYF.

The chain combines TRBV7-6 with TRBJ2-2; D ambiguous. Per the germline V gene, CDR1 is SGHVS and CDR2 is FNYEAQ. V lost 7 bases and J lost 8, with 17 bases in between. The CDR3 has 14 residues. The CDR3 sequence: CASNSMSRWGELFF. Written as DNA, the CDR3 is TGTGCCAGCAACTCCATGAGTAGATGGGGGGAGCTGTTTTTT.

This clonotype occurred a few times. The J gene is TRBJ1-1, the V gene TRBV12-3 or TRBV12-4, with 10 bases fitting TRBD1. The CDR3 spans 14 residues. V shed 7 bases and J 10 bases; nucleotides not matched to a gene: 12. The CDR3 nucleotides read TGTGCCAGCACCTCTAACCGGGACAGGGGTTCAGCTTTCTTT. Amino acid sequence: CASTSNRDRGSAFF.